The 24 T cell receptor beta chains presented below share a single source sample, sequenced in a study of blood T cell repertoires in COVID-19. TCRdb's copy holds only in-frame clones and misses some; the assay was immunoSEQ multiplex PCR. The sample consists of around 50,000 clones, about 90% of them appearing once. Sequencing input: peripheral blood. The receptors were gathered from a man aged 55 to 69 with acute or convalescent COVID-19.

In nucleotides, the CDR3 is TGCGCCAGCAGTCGTGCAGGGCAGGTGAATAATTCACCCCTCCACTTT. As protein: CASSRAGQVNNSPLHF. The rearrangement links TRBV5-1 to TRBJ1-6; D is possibly TRBD1 (5 bases). The germline gives CDR1 SGHRS, CDR2 YFSETQ. This CDR3 comprises 16 residues. V lost 5 bases and J lost 5, with 17 bases in between. Filled out from reference TRBV5-1 and TRBJ1-6, the complete variable domain reads KAGVTQTPRYLIKTRGQQVTLSCSPISGHRSVSWYQQTPGQGLQFLFEYFSETQRNKGNFPGRFSGRQFSNSRSEMNVSTLELGDSALYLCASSRAGQVNNSPLHFGNGTRLTVT.

The genes are TRBV27 and TRBJ1-1; 9 positions agree with TRBD1. Germline V gene data show CDR1 as MNHEY and CDR2 as SMNVEV (reference sequence). The CDR3 has 12 residues. V lost 5 bases, J lost 11 bases, and 6 bases stayed unmatched. CDR3 amino acids: CASSPRTGVAFF. DNA of the CDR3: TGTGCCAGCAGTCCCCGGACAGGGGTGGCTTTCTTT.

The chain carries TRBV24-1 and TRBJ2-1; 7 bases map to TRBD1. The CDR3 is made up of 17 amino acids. The junction had 17 bases not matched to a gene; V was cut back by 4 bases and J by 9 bases. Germline V gives CDR1 KGHDR, CDR2 SFDVKD. CDR3 in amino acids: CATSDPTGWELRGEQFF. Here the CDR3 DNA reads TGTGCCACCAGTGACCCGACAGGGTGGGAGCTCCGGGGTGAGCAGTTCTTC.

This chain joins TRBV6-6 and TRBJ1-6; no clear D. Trimming removed 7 bases from V and 5 bases from J, with 9 bases in between. Germline values: CDR1 MNHNY, CDR2 SVGAGI (reference sequence). This CDR3 is 13 amino acids long. The CDR3 DNA follows: TGTGCCAGCAAGGCGGTTGATAATTCACCCCTCCACTTT. It specifies CASKAVDNSPLHF.

The rearrangement joins TRBV28 to TRBJ2-1, with TRBD2 matching 8 bases. Germline V gene data show CDR1 as MDHEN and CDR2 as SYDVKM. This CDR3 region has 15 residues. Losses at the gene ends were 5 bases for V and 0 bases for J; bases not matched to a gene: 3. In DNA, the CDR3 is TGTGCCAGCAGTCTAGCGGGTACCTCCTACAATGAGCAGTTCTTC. Amino acid sequence: CASSLAGTSYNEQFF.

This clone appeared once. The chain links TRBV19 to TRBJ1-5; 9 nucleotides agree with TRBD1. This CDR3 region has 14 residues. In germline, CDR1 is LNHDA, CDR2 SQIVND (reference sequence). The J segment lost 9 bases and the V segment lost 1 base, leaving 4 bases of the junction unmatched. CDR3 bases: TGTGCCAGTAGTATAGGGACAGGGGAACGGCCCCAGCATTTT. It yields the protein CASSIGTGERPQHF.

This chain joins TRBV19 and TRBJ2-3, with a possible D match to TRBD2 (6 bases). Trimming stripped 1 base from V and 0 bases from J, with 8 bases between. Germline V gene sequence: CDR1 LNHDA, CDR2 SQIVND (reference sequence). The CDR3 is 15 amino acids. This CDR3 is CASSIVGGSTDTQYF. CDR3 coding DNA: TGTGCCAGTAGTATAGTCGGGGGAAGCACAGATACGCAGTATTTT.

This clone came up a few times. Distinct nucleotide sequences in the sample also encode this CDR3. The gene calls are TRBV6-6 and TRBJ2-7; D not certain. Trimming shortened V by 4 bases and J by 7 bases, and 11 bases separated the two germline ends. The CDR3 consists of 12 residues. Germline V gene lookup returns CDR1 MNHNY and CDR2 SVGAGI (reference sequence). CDR3 DNA sequence: TGTGCCAGCAGTTCTCCACCTAGGGAGCAGTACTTC. Protein sequence: CASSSPPREQYF.

The J gene is TRBJ2-3, the V gene TRBV11-3; 10 nucleotides align to TRBD2. Germline V gene data show CDR1 as SGHNT and CDR2 as YENEEA. This CDR3 has 16 amino acids. V gave up 4 bases and J gave up 4 bases; unmatched junction bases: 8. CDR3 amino acids: CASSSRLAGTPDTQYF. CDR3 in DNA: TGTGCCAGCAGCTCCAGACTAGCGGGTACACCAGATACGCAGTATTTT. Based on the CDR3 plus reference TRBV11-3 and TRBJ2-3, the full variable domain is EAGVVQSPRYKIIEKKQPVAFWCNPISGHNTLYWYLQNLGQGPELLIRYENEEAVDDSQLPKDRFSAERLKGVDSTLKIQPAELGDSAVYLCASSSRLAGTPDTQYFGPGTRLTVL.

The V and J genes are TRBV9 and TRBJ2-1; 8 nucleotides match TRBD2. This CDR3 spans 15 amino acids. The trim removed 3 bases at V and 8 bases at J, leaving 10 bases unmatched. Germline-derived CDR1 and CDR2 are SGDLS and YYNGEE. CDR3 nucleotide sequence: TGTGCCAGCAGCGGAGTGGCGGGAGGTAGCTATGAGCAGTTCTTC. This gives the protein CASSGVAGGSYEQFF.

The genes are TRBV6-5 and TRBJ1-2; 9 bases fit TRBD1. The CDR3 spans 14 residues. V lost 6 bases and J lost 4; bases outside the gene matches: 6. Germline-derived CDR1 and CDR2 are MNHEY and SVGAGI. The CDR3 DNA is TGTGCCAGCAGCAAAGGACAGGGGCTCTATGGCTACACCTTC. Translation gives CASSKGQGLYGYTF.

This rearrangement joins TRBV4-3 to TRBJ2-7, with TRBD1 matching over 7 bases. This CDR3 comprises 15 residues. Germline CDR1 LGHNA, CDR2 YSLEER. The V gene end was trimmed by 1 base and the J gene end by 2 bases; junction bases not matched to a gene: 5. The CDR3 region is CASSQVVQGAYEQYF. DNA of the CDR3: TGCGCCAGCAGCCAAGTTGTCCAGGGGGCCTACGAGCAGTACTTC.

The V and J genes are TRBV6-1 and TRBJ2-6; TRBD1 matches 8 bases. Germline assignment: CDR1 MNHNS and CDR2 SASEGT. The CDR3 has 16 amino acids. J gave up 2 bases and V 2 bases, and 2 bases lay outside the gene matches. CDR3 sequence reads: CASSEIQGAGANVLTF. In DNA form, the CDR3 reads TGTGCCAGCAGTGAAATACAGGGGGCTGGGGCCAACGTCCTGACTTTC.

The CDR3 region has the DNA TGTGCCAGCAGCCAAATGCCGGAGGGGGAGCAGTACTTC. Its protein is CASSQMPEGEQYF. The chain combines TRBV11-2 with TRBJ2-7, with a possible D match to TRBD2 (6 bases). Looked up from germline, CDR1 is SGHAT and CDR2 is FQNNGV. This CDR3 has 13 amino acids. V was clipped by 5 bases and J by 7 bases, with 15 bases between them.

The rearrangement joins TRBV28 to TRBJ2-7; the D gene is possibly TRBD2 (5 bases). Deletions cut 3 bases from V and 0 bases from J, with 9 bases between. The length of the CDR3 is 14 residues. Germline assignment: CDR1 MDHEN and CDR2 SYDVKM. The CDR3 is CASSFGGSSYEQYF. CDR3 nucleotides: TGTGCCAGCAGTTTTGGTGGGAGCTCCTACGAGCAGTACTTC.

The chain couples TRBV18 to TRBJ2-7; TRBD2 matches 7 bases. This CDR3 contains 14 residues. J lost 3 bases, V lost 3 bases, and 5 bases had no gene match. Germline values: CDR1 KGHSH, CDR2 LQKENI. CDR3 protein: CASSPGGAVYEQYF. CDR3 DNA: TGTGCCAGCTCACCGGGAGGGGCCGTCTACGAGCAGTACTTC.

This sequence joins TRBV4-1 and TRBJ2-3, with a tentative D call TRBD1 (6 bases). V dropped 5 bases and J dropped 3 bases, with 9 bases sitting between them. The CDR3 consists of 13 residues. CDR1 MGHRA and CDR2 YSYEKL come from the germline V gene. CDR3 coding DNA: TGCGCCAGCAGCAGTCAGGGGACAGATACGCAGTATTTT. Translation: CASSSQGTDTQYF.

The rearrangement joins TRBV7-2 to TRBJ2-5; 11 nucleotides align to TRBD2. V lost 6 bases and J lost 12; bases outside the gene matches: 12. CDR1 and CDR2 from the germline V gene are SGHTA and FQGNSA. The CDR3 is made up of 14 amino acids. The CDR3 protein is CASSLSASGGTEYF. The CDR3 DNA reads as TGTGCCAGCAGTTTATCGGCTAGCGGGGGGACGGAGTACTTC.

The chain recombines TRBV25-1 with TRBJ2-5; tentatively, D is TRBD1 (6 bases). Germline loops: CDR1 MGHDK, CDR2 SYGVNS. The CDR3 loop spans 15 amino acids. Trimming stripped 2 bases from V and 0 bases from J, with 10 bases between. The CDR3 DNA is TGTGCCAGCAGTGAAGGACAGAGGTACCAAGAGACCCAGTACTTC. This translates into CASSEGQRYQETQYF.

The DNA for the CDR3 is TGTGCCAGCAGCCAACCCGGGACAGGGGGAATGCTGAACACTGAAGCTTTCTTT. Translating it yields CASSQPGTGGMLNTEAFF. This chain links TRBV4-2 with TRBJ1-1, with 11 nucleotides matching TRBD1. With 2 bases clipped from V and 0 bases from J, the junction kept 8 bases outside the gene matches. This CDR3 has 18 amino acids. Germline V CDR1 and CDR2: LGHNA, YNFKEQ.

The chain links TRBV12-3 or TRBV12-4 to TRBJ1-4; D is ambiguous. V shed 3 bases and J shed 11 bases, with 10 bases lying between them. This CDR3 is built from 12 residues. The CDR3 here is CASSFSSGKLFF. Written as DNA, the CDR3 is TGTGCCAGCAGTTTCAGTAGCGGGAAACTGTTTTTT.

The rearrangement links TRBV19 to TRBJ2-4; D is unresolved. This CDR3 spans 15 amino acids. Germline V lookup: CDR1 LNHDA, CDR2 SQIVND (reference sequence). Trimming left V 6 bases short and J 0 bases short, with 12 bases between. The CDR3 nucleotides read TGTGCCAGTAGATCGACGGAGCTAGCCAAAAACATTCAGTACTTC. This translates into CASRSTELAKNIQYF.

The chain uses TRBV7-2 and TRBJ2-5; perhaps TRBD2 as D (6 bases). Trimming left V 1 base short and J 1 base short, with 19 bases between. This CDR3 is built from 18 residues. The germline V gene has CDR1 SGHTA and CDR2 FQGNSA. The DNA of the CDR3 is TGTGCCAGCAGCTTAGTAGGGCGGGGTACGGGCTTCCAAGAGACCCAGTACTTC. Translation: CASSLVGRGTGFQETQYF.

Comment on this clone: The junction shows a germline mismatch at one end, possibly a read error. V and J are TRBV28 and TRBJ1-2; a weak D match, TRBD1 (6 bases). The CDR3 runs 12 residues. Germline lookup yields CDR1 MDHEN and CDR2 SYDVKM. The CDR3, as DNA: TGTGCCAGCACTTTACAGGGAGGGGGCTACACCTTC. The encoded protein is CASTLQGGGYTF.